This passage covers 4 T cell receptor beta chains from one sample sequenced in a study of CD8+CD57+ T cells in acquired aplastic anemia. The patients chosen for sequencing had shown expansion of CD8+CD57+ cells (detected by flow cytometry). Genomic DNA, serving as template, underwent TCR beta VDJ and CDR3 profiling. TCRdb used MiXCR to reprocess the reads, holding one entry per CDR3 protein. Of 250,000 to 300,000 distinct CDR3 sequences in the sample, roughly 59% were seen once. Source material: sorted CD4+, CD8+, or CD8+CD57+ T cells (not recorded which) from PBMCs. These receptors originate from a human donor with aplastic anemia.

This sequence joins TRBV7-2 and TRBJ2-7; D is uncertain. Germline V gene lookup returns CDR1 SGHTA and CDR2 FQGNSA. V lost 5 bases and J 1 base, leaving 12 bases between the germline ends. The CDR3 extends over 14 amino acids. In DNA form, the CDR3 reads TGTGCCAGCAGCCCCCTCCTTGGGTCCTACGAGCAGTACTTC. Encoded protein: CASSPLLGSYEQYF.

This clonotype appeared a single time. V and J are TRBV24-1 and TRBJ2-7; 11 positions match TRBD2. The V gene end was trimmed by 4 bases and the J gene end by 3 bases; junction bases not matched to a gene: 10. CDR1 is KGHDR and CDR2 is SFDVKD in the germline V gene. The CDR3 consists of 17 residues. This chain's CDR3 is CATSDDTLAGGNYEQYF. The CDR3 DNA reads TGTGCCACCAGTGACGATACCCTAGCGGGAGGAAACTACGAGCAGTACTTC.

The chain recombines TRBV25-1 with TRBJ2-7; D gene unclear. This CDR3 contains 15 residues. The V end lost 1 base, the J end lost 0 bases, and 10 bases lay between the germline ends. CDR1 MGHDK and CDR2 SYGVNS come from the germline V gene. This chain's CDR3 is CASSESGSSSYEQYF. CDR3 sequence (DNA): TGTGCCAGCAGTGAATCTGGGTCTAGCTCCTACGAGCAGTACTTC.

The rearrangement links TRBV10-3 to TRBJ2-5; 8 bases map to TRBD2. The CDR3 spans 14 residues. Germline values: CDR1 ENHRY, CDR2 SYGVKD. With 5 bases clipped from V and 4 bases from J, the junction kept 6 bases outside the gene matches. CDR3 nucleotide sequence: TGTGCCATCAGTCCTCTGGCGGGAGGAGAGACCCAGTACTTC. It encodes CAISPLAGGETQYF.